This entry concerns a single T cell receptor (beta chain). Trimming removed 6 bases from V and 3 bases from J, with 8 bases in between. CDR3 length: 13 residues. Germline V CDR1 and CDR2: MGHRA, YSYEKL. The sample is drawn from a study of blood T cell repertoires in COVID-19. Sequenced by immunoSEQ multiplex PCR; TCRdb stores in-frame clones only, minus some. The sample yields around 80,000 clones, 70% to 75% seen once. This chain connects TRBV4-1 to TRBJ2-2, with unresolved D. This clonotype originated in a man aged 50 to 60 with active or convalescent COVID-19. Sequencing was carried out using peripheral blood. The CDR3: CASRIAHTGELFF. For the CDR3, the DNA is TGCGCCAGCAGGATAGCTCACACCGGGGAGCTGTTTTTT.